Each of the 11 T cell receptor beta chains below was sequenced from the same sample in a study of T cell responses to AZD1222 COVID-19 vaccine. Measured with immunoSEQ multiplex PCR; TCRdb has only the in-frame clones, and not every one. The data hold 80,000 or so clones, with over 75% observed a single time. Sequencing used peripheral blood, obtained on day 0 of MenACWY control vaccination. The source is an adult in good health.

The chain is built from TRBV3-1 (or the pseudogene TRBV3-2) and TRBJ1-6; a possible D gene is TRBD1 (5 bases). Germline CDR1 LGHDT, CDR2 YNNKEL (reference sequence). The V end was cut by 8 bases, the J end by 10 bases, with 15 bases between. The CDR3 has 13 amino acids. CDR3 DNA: TGTGCCAGCCGTGTCGAGAGGGGATCACCCCTCCACTTT. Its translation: CASRVERGSPLHF.

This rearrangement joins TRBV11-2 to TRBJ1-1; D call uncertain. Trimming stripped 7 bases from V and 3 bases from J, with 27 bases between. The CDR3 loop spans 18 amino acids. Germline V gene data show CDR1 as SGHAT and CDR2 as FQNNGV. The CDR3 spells CASTRYSSAREVYTEAFF. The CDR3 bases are TGTGCCAGCACTAGGTACTCTTCGGCGAGGGAGGTGTACACTGAAGCTTTCTTT.

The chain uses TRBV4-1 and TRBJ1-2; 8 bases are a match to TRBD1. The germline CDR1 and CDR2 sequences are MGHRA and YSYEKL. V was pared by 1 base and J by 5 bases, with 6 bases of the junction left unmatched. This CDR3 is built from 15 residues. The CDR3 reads CASSQGGQGLYGYTF. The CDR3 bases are TGCGCCAGCAGCCAAGGCGGACAGGGACTATATGGCTACACCTTC.

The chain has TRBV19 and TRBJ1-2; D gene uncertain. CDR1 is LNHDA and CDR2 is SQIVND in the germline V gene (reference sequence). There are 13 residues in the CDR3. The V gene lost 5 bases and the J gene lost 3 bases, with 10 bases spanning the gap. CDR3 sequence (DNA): TGTGCCAGTAGTGCCCGCGGGGACTATGGCTACACCTTC. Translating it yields CASSARGDYGYTF.

The CDR3 sequence is CASSSGQGKNYGYTF. The CDR3 DNA follows: TGTGCCAGCAGCTCTGGACAGGGGAAAAACTATGGCTACACCTTC. The chain joins TRBV5-4 to TRBJ1-2; 9 bases fit TRBD1. This CDR3 spans 15 amino acids. The germline CDR1 and CDR2 sequences are SGHNT and YYREEE (reference sequence). V lost 3 bases and J lost 2; bases outside the gene matches: 5.

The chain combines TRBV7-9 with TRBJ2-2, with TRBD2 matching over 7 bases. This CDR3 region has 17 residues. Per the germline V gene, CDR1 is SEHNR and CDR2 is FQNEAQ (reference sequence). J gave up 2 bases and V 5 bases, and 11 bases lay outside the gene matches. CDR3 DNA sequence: TGTGCCAGCAGCCCGAGAGTAGCGGGCCGTAACACCGGGGAGCTGTTTTTT. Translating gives CASSPRVAGRNTGELFF.

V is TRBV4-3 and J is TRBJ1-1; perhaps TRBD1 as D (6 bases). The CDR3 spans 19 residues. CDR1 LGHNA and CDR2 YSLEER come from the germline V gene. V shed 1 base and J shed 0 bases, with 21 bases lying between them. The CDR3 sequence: CASSQVPPDYTGLNTEAFF. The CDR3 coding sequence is TGCGCCAGCAGCCAAGTTCCCCCTGATTATACAGGGCTGAACACTGAAGCTTTCTTT.

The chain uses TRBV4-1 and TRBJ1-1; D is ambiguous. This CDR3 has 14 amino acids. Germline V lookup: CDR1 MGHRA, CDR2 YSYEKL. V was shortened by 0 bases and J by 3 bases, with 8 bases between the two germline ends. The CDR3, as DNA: TGCGCCAGCAGCCAAGAACACGCGGACACTGAAGCTTTCTTT. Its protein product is CASSQEHADTEAFF.

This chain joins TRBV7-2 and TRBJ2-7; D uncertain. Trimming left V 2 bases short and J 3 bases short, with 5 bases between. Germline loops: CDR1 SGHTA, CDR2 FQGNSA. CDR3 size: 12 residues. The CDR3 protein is CASSLSNYEQYF. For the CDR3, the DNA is TGTGCCAGCAGCTTATCTAACTACGAGCAGTACTTC.

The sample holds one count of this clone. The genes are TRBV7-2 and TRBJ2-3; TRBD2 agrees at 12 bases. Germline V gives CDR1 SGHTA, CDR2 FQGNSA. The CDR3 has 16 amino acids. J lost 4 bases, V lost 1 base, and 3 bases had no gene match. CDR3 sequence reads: CASSLVASGGADTQYF. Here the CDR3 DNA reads TGTGCCAGCAGCTTAGTTGCTAGCGGGGGGGCAGATACGCAGTATTTT. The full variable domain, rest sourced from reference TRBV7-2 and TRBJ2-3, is GAGVSQSPSNKVTEKGKDVELRCDPISGHTALYWYRQSLGQGLEFLIYFQGNSAPDKSGLPSDRFSAERTGGSVSTLTIQRTQQEDSAVYLCASSLVASGGADTQYFGPGTRLTVL.

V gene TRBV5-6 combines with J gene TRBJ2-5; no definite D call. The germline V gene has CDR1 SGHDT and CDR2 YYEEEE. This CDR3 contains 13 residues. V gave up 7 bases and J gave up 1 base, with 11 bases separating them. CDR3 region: CASEQVGQETQYF. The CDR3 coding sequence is TGTGCCAGCGAGCAGGTGGGCCAAGAGACCCAGTACTTC. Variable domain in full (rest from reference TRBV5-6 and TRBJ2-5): DAGVTQSPTHLIKTRGQQVTLRCSPKSGHDTVSWYQQALGQGPQFIFQYYEEEERQRGNFPDRFSGHQFPNYSSELNVNALLLGDSALYLCASEQVGQETQYFGPGTRLLVL.